Listed below are T cell receptor beta chains from one sample, sequenced in a study of blood T cell repertoires in COVID-19. Profiled with immunoSEQ multiplex PCR; TCRdb holds only in-frame clones, not every one. This table holds hundreds of thousands of clones, about 90% found once. Material for sequencing was peripheral blood. The receptors were gathered from a woman aged 30 to 39 who had recovered from COVID-19. CDR3s include the opening cysteine and the closing phenylalanine or tryptophan. D genes are given only for firm matches. The size of a clone is reported for some rows only, either as once, few or many, or as a class for expanded clones.

clone size	D gene	V gene	J gene	CDR3 protein	CDR3 DNA
few	NA	TRBV9	TRBJ2-7	CASSPEAESSYEQYF	TGTGCCAGCAGTCCGGAGGCAGAATCCTCCTACGAGCAGTACTTC
once	NA	TRBV18	TRBJ1-1	CASSPRVGQGPLNTEAFF	TGTGCCAGCTCACCCAGGGTGGGGCAGGGCCCCTTGAACACTGAAGCTTTCTTT
NA	TRBD2	TRBV12-5	TRBJ2-3	CASGFSTSGGTDTQYF	TGTGCTAGTGGTTTCTCGACTAGCGGGGGCACAGATACGCAGTATTTT
once	NA	TRBV12-3/TRBV12-4	TRBJ2-7	CASSLVLAYEQYF	TGTGCCAGCAGTTTGGTCCTAGCCTACGAGCAGTACTTC
NA	NA	TRBV28	TRBJ2-1	CASSPQGSNEQFF	TGTGCCAGCAGTCCGCAGGGTTCCAATGAGCAGTTCTTC
NA	TRBD1	TRBV18	TRBJ2-7	CASSPNRGYEQYF	TGTGCCAGCTCACCAAACAGGGGTTACGAGCAGTACTTC
NA	TRBD2	TRBV7-8	TRBJ2-5	CASSLYPGGANLQETQYF	TGTGCCAGCAGCTTATATCCGGGAGGGGCGAATCTTCAAGAGACCCAGTACTTC
NA	TRBD1	TRBV12-3/TRBV12-4	TRBJ2-7	CASSLGTGWEQYF	TGTGCCAGCAGTTTGGGGACAGGGTGGGAGCAGTACTTC
NA	NA	TRBV19	TRBJ2-4	CASSRGEYIQYF	TGTGCCAGTAGTAGGGGGGAGTATATCCAGTACTTC
NA	NA	TRBV5-1	TRBJ1-5	CASSVEGSGNQPQHF	TGCGCCAGCAGCGTCGAGGGATCTGGCAATCAGCCCCAGCATTTT
NA	TRBD2	TRBV11-3	TRBJ2-3	CASSKLAGATDTQYF	TGTGCCAGCAGTAAACTAGCGGGAGCTACAGATACGCAGTATTTT
NA	TRBD1	TRBV5-1	TRBJ2-5	CASSLNYRGETQYF	TGCGCCAGCAGCCTAAATTACAGGGGAGAGACCCAGTACTTC
NA	TRBD1	TRBV3-1/TRBV3-2	TRBJ2-2	CASSQGQGRLNTGELFF	TGTGCCAGCAGCCAGGGACAGGGGCGCTTGAACACCGGGGAGCTGTTTTTT
NA	NA	TRBV11-2	TRBJ2-6	CASSRGAPGANVLTF	TGTGCCAGCAGCCGGGGGGCGCCTGGGGCCAACGTCCTGACTTTC
NA	TRBD1	TRBV3-1/TRBV3-2	TRBJ2-2	CASSPRGQGNTGELFF	TGTGCCAGCAGCCCGAGAGGACAGGGGAACACCGGGGAGCTGTTTTTT
NA	TRBD1	TRBV27	TRBJ2-7	CASRKGQGGYYEQYF	TGTGCCAGCAGGAAAGGACAGGGAGGATACTACGAGCAGTACTTC
NA	NA	TRBV4-1	TRBJ2-2	CASSHYRGANTGELFF	TGCGCCAGCAGCCATTACCGGGGAGCGAACACCGGGGAGCTGTTTTTT
NA	NA	TRBV6-5	TRBJ1-2	CASSLQVYGYTF	TGTGCCAGCAGTCTACAGGTCTATGGCTACACCTTC
NA	NA	TRBV7-9	TRBJ1-3	CASSPAAGNTIYF	TGTGCCAGCAGCCCTGCAGCGGGAAACACCATATATTTT
few	NA	TRBV6-6	TRBJ1-3	CASSYSLREGNTIYF	TGTGCCAGCAGTTACTCGCTCCGGGAAGGAAACACCATATATTTT
few	TRBD1	TRBV3-1/TRBV3-2	TRBJ1-5	CASSQGQGYSNQPQHF	TGTGCCAGCAGCCAAGGACAGGGGTATAGCAATCAGCCCCAGCATTTT
NA	TRBD2	TRBV5-6	TRBJ2-1	CASTAGVYNEQFF	TGTGCCAGCACGGCGGGAGTCTACAATGAGCAGTTCTTC
NA	NA	TRBV19	TRBJ2-1	CASSLGGDNEQFF	TGTGCCAGTAGCCTAGGAGGGGACAATGAGCAGTTCTTC
NA	NA	TRBV18	TRBJ1-1	CASSEQGVNTEAFF	TGTGCCAGCTCAGAACAGGGAGTGAACACTGAAGCTTTCTTT
NA	NA	TRBV12-2	TRBJ2-1	CASRSHRGGRHNEQFF	TGTGCAAGTCGCTCCCATAGGGGAGGTAGGCACAATGAGCAGTTCTTC
NA	NA	TRBV25-1	TRBJ1-1	CASSGHRVLNTEAFF	TGTGCCAGCAGTGGCCACCGAGTCTTGAACACTGAAGCTTTCTTT
NA	TRBD2	TRBV5-1	TRBJ2-5	CASSLFLAGAQETQYF	TGCGCCAGCAGCTTGTTCCTAGCGGGGGCCCAAGAGACCCAGTACTTC
NA	NA	TRBV15	TRBJ2-1	CATSRDLRPSYNEQFF	TGTGCCACCAGCAGAGATTTGCGCCCCTCCTACAATGAGCAGTTCTTC
NA	TRBD1	TRBV9	TRBJ2-7	CASSVLPGQEYEQYF	TGTGCCAGCAGCGTGCTTCCGGGACAGGAGTACGAGCAGTACTTC
NA	TRBD1	TRBV10-3	TRBJ2-3	CATGPGSGQGTDTQYF	TGTGCCACCGGTCCCGGGTCGGGACAGGGGACAGATACGCAGTATTTT
NA	NA	TRBV7-3	TRBJ1-2	CASSAARTSGYTF	TGTGCCAGCAGCGCCGCCCGGACATCTGGCTACACCTTC
NA	TRBD2	TRBV7-9	TRBJ2-7	CASSLISSGPSYEQYF	TGTGCCAGCAGCTTAATCTCTAGCGGACCCTCCTACGAGCAGTACTTC
NA	NA	TRBV14	TRBJ2-1	CASSQDRTALEQFF	TGTGCCAGCAGCCAAGATCGTACAGCCCTTGAGCAGTTCTTC
few	TRBD1	TRBV15	TRBJ2-4	CATSRDRGAKNIQYF	TGTGCCACCAGCCGGGACAGGGGGGCCAAAAACATTCAGTACTTC
few	NA	TRBV27	TRBJ2-1	CASKSGHEQFF	TGTGCCAGCAAGAGTGGTCATGAGCAGTTCTTC
many	NA	TRBV30	TRBJ1-5	CAWRPKGGQPQHF	TGTGCCTGGAGACCTAAGGGAGGTCAGCCCCAGCATTTT
once	TRBD2	TRBV20-1	TRBJ2-1	CSASILAAYNEQFF	TGCAGTGCTAGTATCCTAGCGGCCTACAATGAGCAGTTCTTC
NA	TRBD1	TRBV10-2	TRBJ1-2	CASSGTGSNYGYTF	TGCGCCAGCAGTGGGACAGGGAGTAACTATGGCTACACCTTC
NA	NA	TRBV10-3	TRBJ2-7	CAISESMPGLGEQYF	TGTGCCATCAGTGAGTCGATGCCAGGGCTGGGCGAGCAGTACTTC
NA	TRBD2	TRBV6-5	TRBJ2-3	CASRTSAAFQYF	TGTGCCAGCAGGACTAGCGCGGCGTTTCAATATTTT
NA	NA	TRBV28	TRBJ1-1	CASRMRGLTEAFF	TGTGCCAGCAGGATGAGGGGGTTGACTGAAGCTTTCTTT
NA	NA	TRBV28	TRBJ1-5	CASRWTMGGDNQPQHF	TGTGCCAGCAGATGGACTATGGGGGGGGACAATCAGCCCCAGCATTTT
NA	NA	TRBV27	TRBJ1-1	CASSLLAGSMNTEAFF	TGTGCCAGCAGTTTATTGGCAGGATCTATGAACACTGAAGCTTTCTTT
NA	NA	TRBV28	TRBJ1-6	CASTFRGSSPLHF	TGTGCCAGCACCTTTAGGGGGAGTTCACCCCTCCACTTT
NA	NA	TRBV19	TRBJ2-5	CASSIDGGAQETQYF	TGTGCCAGTAGTATAGACGGGGGAGCTCAAGAGACCCAGTACTTC
NA	NA	TRBV15	TRBJ2-2	CATSRDLFGTPNTGELFF	TGTGCCACCAGCAGAGATTTATTCGGGACTCCGAACACCGGGGAGCTGTTTTTT
NA	NA	TRBV5-5	TRBJ2-2	CASSFSPGNTGELFF	TGTGCCAGCAGCTTTTCGCCAGGAAACACCGGGGAGCTGTTTTTT